Presented here are 5 T cell receptor beta chains from one specimen sequenced in a study of early T cells in non-severe SARS-CoV-2 infection (dated by TCRdb to the early 2020s). The library was prepared using 5' RACE. The listed sequencing device is NextSeq 500. TCRdb reworked the public reads: Q25 trimming with fastp, MiXCR clone assembly, productive beta chains retained. Duplicate CDR3 protein sequences are folded into a single record with the most common DNA and genes. The sample records tens of thousands of distinct CDR3 sequences, around 12% of which are singletons. The ten top clones hold around 1.3% of the sample. The sequencing sample was made of whole blood. These receptors all stem from an adult who was a healthcare worker with PCR-confirmed SARS-CoV-2 infection or an uninfected control (not recorded which).

There are many counts of this clonotype. The chain carries TRBV12-3 or TRBV12-4 and TRBJ1-5; D is unclear. V lost 6 bases, J lost 6 bases, and 15 bases lay in between. The CDR3 is 14 amino acids. CDR3 amino acids: CASSSSGFLQPQHF. The CDR3 region has the DNA TGTGCCAGCAGCTCCTCGGGGTTCCTTCAGCCCCAGCATTTT.

This clonotype was counted at least ten times. The chain links TRBV28 to TRBJ2-7; 7 nucleotides line up with TRBD1. The V gene end was trimmed by 5 bases and the J gene end by 9 bases; junction bases not matched to a gene: 16. CDR3 length equals 15 residues. The germline V gene encodes CDR1 MDHEN and CDR2 SYDVKM. The DNA of the CDR3 is TGTGCCAGCAGTCCCTCGACAGGGTCCTCAGCGCGGCAGTACTTC. It yields the protein CASSPSTGSSARQYF.

The V call is TRBV12-5, the J call TRBJ1-6, with TRBD1 matching 9 bases. The CDR3 sequence is 15 residues long. Germline V gives CDR1 LGHNT, CDR2 FRNRAP. J lost 9 bases, V lost 4 bases, and 7 bases had no gene match. The CDR3 sequence: CASGWSGTGISPLHF. The CDR3 region has the DNA TGTGCTAGTGGTTGGAGCGGGACAGGGATTTCACCCCTCCACTTT.

This clonotype was observed at least ten times. The rearrangement joins TRBV2 to TRBJ2-4; 8 nucleotides match TRBD2. V was pared by 4 bases and J by 6 bases, with 8 bases of the junction left unmatched. CDR3 size: 15 residues. In germline, CDR1 is SNHLY, CDR2 FYNNEI. The CDR3 DNA is TGTGCCAGCAGTGGTACGGGAGGGCCTTCAAACATTCAGTACTTC. Protein: CASSGTGGPSNIQYF.

This clonotype was recorded many times. The chain employs TRBV5-6 and TRBJ2-3; 7 bases are shared with TRBD1. The germline V gene encodes CDR1 SGHDT and CDR2 YYEEEE. The CDR3 consists of 16 residues. V was pared by 5 bases and J by 1 base, with 10 bases of the junction left unmatched. The CDR3 DNA is TGTGCCAGCAGACGACAGGGATGGGTTGGCACAGATACGCAGTATTTT. This codes for CASRRQGWVGTDTQYF.